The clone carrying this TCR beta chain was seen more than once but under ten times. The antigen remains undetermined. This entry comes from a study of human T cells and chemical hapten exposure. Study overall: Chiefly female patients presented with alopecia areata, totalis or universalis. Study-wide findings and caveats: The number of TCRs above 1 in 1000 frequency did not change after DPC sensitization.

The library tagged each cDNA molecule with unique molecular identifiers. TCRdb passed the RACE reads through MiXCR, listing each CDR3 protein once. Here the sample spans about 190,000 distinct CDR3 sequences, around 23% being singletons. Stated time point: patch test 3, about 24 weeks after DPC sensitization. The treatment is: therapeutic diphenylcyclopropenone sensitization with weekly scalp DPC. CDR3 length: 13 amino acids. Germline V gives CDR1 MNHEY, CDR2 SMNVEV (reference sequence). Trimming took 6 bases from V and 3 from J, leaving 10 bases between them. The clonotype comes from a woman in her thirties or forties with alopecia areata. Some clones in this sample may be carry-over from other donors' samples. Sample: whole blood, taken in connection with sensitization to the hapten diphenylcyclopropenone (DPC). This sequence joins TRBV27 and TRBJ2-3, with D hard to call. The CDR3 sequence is CASRGWGTDTQYF. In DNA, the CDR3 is TGTGCCAGCAGGGGGTGGGGTACAGATACGCAGTATTTT.